These 5 T cell receptor beta chains originate from one sample sequenced in a study of T-cell memory formation after mild COVID-19. TCRdb re-called the 5' RACE reads through MiXCR, storing one row per CDR3 protein. The sample records fewer than 300,000 distinct CDR3 sequences, around 15% being singletons. The specimen sequenced was PBMCs or a T cell subset sorted from them (not recorded which). The source of these receptors is a man aged 18 to 30 who had mild COVID-19 (a few samples of this study predate the infection). Cell type and time point are not known.

The chain employs TRBV7-2 and TRBJ2-1; 15 bases agree with TRBD2. The CDR3 covers 16 residues. The germline CDR1 and CDR2 sequences are SGHTA and FQGNSA. V dropped 5 bases and J dropped 7; count of bases not matched to a gene: 6. The CDR3 spells CASSRGLAGGRNEQFF. In DNA, the CDR3 is TGTGCCAGCAGCAGGGGACTAGCGGGGGGCCGGAATGAGCAGTTCTTC.

CDR3 amino acids: CASRNRLAGDDTQYF. CDR3 nucleotides: TGTGCCAGCAGAAACCGACTAGCGGGAGACGATACGCAGTATTTT. The V and J genes are TRBV2 and TRBJ2-3; TRBD2 matches 12 bases. The CDR3 is made up of 15 amino acids. Germline loops: CDR1 SNHLY, CDR2 FYNNEI. Losses at the gene ends were 6 bases for V and 6 bases for J; bases not matched to a gene: 7.

The sample holds a few counts of this clonotype. The J gene is TRBJ2-5, the V gene TRBV12-3 or TRBV12-4; D perhaps matches TRBD2 (6 bases). V lost 6 bases, J lost 2 bases, and 16 bases lay in between. This CDR3 is 15 amino acids long. The CDR3 DNA reads as TGTGCCAGCAGGCGCTCCGGGAGAAATCAAGAGACCCAGTACTTC. It codes for CASRRSGRNQETQYF.

This clonotype was observed a few times. The V gene is TRBV4-1, the J gene TRBJ2-4, with D tentatively TRBD2 (5 bases). CDR1 and CDR2 (germline): MGHRA, YSYEKL. The CDR3 has 15 amino acids. Trimming took off 1 base at V and 9 bases at J, with 16 bases between the two ends. CDR3 sequence (DNA): TGCGCCAGCAGCCAAGCGGTGGACTCCCCTGGCATTCAGTACTTC. As protein: CASSQAVDSPGIQYF.

This chain links TRBV7-3 with TRBJ1-1; TRBD1 matches at 7 bases. Germline CDR1 and CDR2: SGHTA and FQGTGA. V lost 5 bases and J lost 4; bases outside the gene matches: 10. The CDR3 covers 15 residues. CDR3 sequence (DNA): TGTGCCAGCAGCCAGACGGCAGGGGGTCGCACTGAAGCTTTCTTT. Residues: CASSQTAGGRTEAFF.